In its sample, the clone carrying this TCR beta chain was seen a few times. Other DNA sequences in the same sample also yield this CDR3. The CDR3 has 12 residues. Looked up from germline, CDR1 is ENHRY and CDR2 is SYGVKD. V was clipped by 8 bases and J by 2 bases, with 9 bases between them. The data were taken from a study of blood T cell repertoires in COVID-19. TCRdb's table, derived via immunoSEQ multiplex PCR, lists solely in-frame clones and lacks some. The data contain about 230,000 clones, 81% of them seen just once; the ten biggest clones take up 6% to 8%. Sample: peripheral blood. The rearrangement joins TRBV10-3 to TRBJ1-1; D might be TRBD1 (5 bases). This receptor was taken from an elderly woman with COVID-19, enrolled during active disease. The CDR3 nucleotides read TGTGCCATCTCGACAGCTAACACTGAAGCTTTCTTT. Translated, it gives CAISTANTEAFF.